This T cell receptor beta chain was identified during a study of blood T cell repertoires in COVID-19. For the study at large: The samples span acute and convalescent COVID-19 from the United States, Italy and Spain. The cDNA or gDNA used as material had been derived from T cells, B-cell-depleted T cells, or PBMCs.

As originally analysed: Estimates of nucleated cell counts were drawn from the amplification of reference gene primers. Clones were sequenced by immunoSEQ multiplex PCR, and TCRdb holds only the in-frame ones, with some missing. V, J and clone size reflect that table, while D and trimming were determined from the DNA. In the table there are 150,000 or so clones, 87% of which are singletons. This clone was detected only once. Trimming stripped 0 bases from V and 5 bases from J, with 9 bases between. Germline V gives CDR1 SGHRS, CDR2 YFSETQ. This CDR3 is 15 amino acids long. This clonotype originated in a man older than 75 with acute or convalescent COVID-19. V gene TRBV5-1 combines with J gene TRBJ1-6; the D gene is possibly TRBD1 (5 bases). Source material: peripheral blood. CDR3 sequence (DNA): TGCGCCAGCAGCTTGGATTCAGGGAATAATTCACCCCTCCACTTT. Its translation: CASSLDSGNNSPLHF. The full variable domain, rest sourced from reference TRBV5-1 and TRBJ1-6, is KAGVTQTPRYLIKTRGQQVTLSCSPISGHRSVSWYQQTPGQGLQFLFEYFSETQRNKGNFPGRFSGRQFSNSRSEMNVSTLELGDSALYLCASSLDSGNNSPLHFGNGTRLTVT.